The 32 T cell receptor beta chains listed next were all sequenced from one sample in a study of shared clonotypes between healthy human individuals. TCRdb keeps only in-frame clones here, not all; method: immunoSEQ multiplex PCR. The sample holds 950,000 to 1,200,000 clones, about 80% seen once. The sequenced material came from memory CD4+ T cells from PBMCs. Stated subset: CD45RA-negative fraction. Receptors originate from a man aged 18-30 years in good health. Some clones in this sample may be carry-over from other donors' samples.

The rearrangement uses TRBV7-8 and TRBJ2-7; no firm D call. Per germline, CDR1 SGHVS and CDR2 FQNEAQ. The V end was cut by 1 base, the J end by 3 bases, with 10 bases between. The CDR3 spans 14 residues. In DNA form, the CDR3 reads TGTGCCAGCAGCTTAGGGGGTCGGATCTACGAGCAGTACTTC. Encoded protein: CASSLGGRIYEQYF. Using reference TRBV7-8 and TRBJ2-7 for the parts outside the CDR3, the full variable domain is GAGVSQSPRYKVAKRGQDVALRCDPISGHVSLFWYQQALGQGPEFLTYFQNEAQLDKSGLPSDRFFAERPEGSVSTLKIQRTQQEDSAVYLCASSLGGRIYEQYFGPGTRLTVT.

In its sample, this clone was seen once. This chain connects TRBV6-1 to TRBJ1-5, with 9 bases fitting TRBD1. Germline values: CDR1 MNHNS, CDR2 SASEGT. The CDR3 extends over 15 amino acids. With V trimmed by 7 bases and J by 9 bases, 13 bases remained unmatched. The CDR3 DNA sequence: TGTGCCAGCACCAAAGGGACAGGGACCTTCTCGCCCCAGCATTTT. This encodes CASTKGTGTFSPQHF.

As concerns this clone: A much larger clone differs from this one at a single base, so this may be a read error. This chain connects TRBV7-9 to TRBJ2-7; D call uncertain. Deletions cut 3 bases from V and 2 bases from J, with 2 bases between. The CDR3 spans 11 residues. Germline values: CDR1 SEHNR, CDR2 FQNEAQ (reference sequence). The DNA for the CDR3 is TGTGCCAGCAGCTTCACCTACGAGCAGTACTTC. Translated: CASSFTYEQYF.

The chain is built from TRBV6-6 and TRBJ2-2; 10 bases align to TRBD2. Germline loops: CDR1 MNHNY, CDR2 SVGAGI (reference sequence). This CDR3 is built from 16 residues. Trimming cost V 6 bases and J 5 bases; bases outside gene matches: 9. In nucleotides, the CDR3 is TGTGCCAGCAGCCCCCCTAGCGGGAGAAGGACCGGGGAGCTGTTTTTT. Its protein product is CASSPPSGRRTGELFF.

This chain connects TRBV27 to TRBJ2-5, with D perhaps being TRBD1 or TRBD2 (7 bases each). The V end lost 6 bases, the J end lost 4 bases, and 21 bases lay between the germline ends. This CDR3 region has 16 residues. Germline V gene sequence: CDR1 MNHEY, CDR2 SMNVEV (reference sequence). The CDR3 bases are TGTGCCAGCAGCCTTGGCGGGAGCTCAGGGGGAGAGACCCAGTACTTC. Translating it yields CASSLGGSSGGETQYF.

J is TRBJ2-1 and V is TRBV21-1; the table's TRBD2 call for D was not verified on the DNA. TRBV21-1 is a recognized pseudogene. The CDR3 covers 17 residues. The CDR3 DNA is TGTGCCAGCAGCAGATTCTTGGGGACTAGCGGGAGGGGTGAGCAGTTCTTC. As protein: CASSRFLGTSGRGEQFF.

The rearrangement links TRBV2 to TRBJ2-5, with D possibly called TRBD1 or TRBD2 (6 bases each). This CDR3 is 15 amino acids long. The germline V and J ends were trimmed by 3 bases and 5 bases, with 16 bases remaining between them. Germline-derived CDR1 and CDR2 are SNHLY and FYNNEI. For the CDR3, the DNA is TGTGCCAGCAGTGACTCCTGGCGGAGGGGGGAGACCCAGTACTTC. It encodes CASSDSWRRGETQYF.

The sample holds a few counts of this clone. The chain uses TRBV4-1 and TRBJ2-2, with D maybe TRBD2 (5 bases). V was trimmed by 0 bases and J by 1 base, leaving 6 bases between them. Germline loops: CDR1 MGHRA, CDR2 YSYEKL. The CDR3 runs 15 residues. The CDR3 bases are TGCGCCAGCAGCCAAGAAGGAGGGAACACCGGGGAGCTGTTTTTT. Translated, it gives CASSQEGGNTGELFF.

In nucleotides, the CDR3 is TGTGCCAGCAGTTTACGAAGGCAGTTAGAGACCCAGTACTTC. Translated, it gives CASSLRRQLETQYF. The chain is built from TRBV27 and TRBJ2-5; D remains unclear. This CDR3 spans 14 amino acids. Trimming pared 2 bases from V and 4 bases from J, leaving 11 bases between. Germline values: CDR1 MNHEY, CDR2 SMNVEV (reference sequence).

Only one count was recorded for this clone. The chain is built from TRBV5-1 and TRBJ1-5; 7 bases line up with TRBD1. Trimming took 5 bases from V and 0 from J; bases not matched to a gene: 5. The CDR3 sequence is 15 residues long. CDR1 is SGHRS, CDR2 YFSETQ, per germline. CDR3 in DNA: TGCGCCAGCAGTTCCGGGACAGCTAGCAATCAGCCCCAGCATTTT. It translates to CASSSGTASNQPQHF.

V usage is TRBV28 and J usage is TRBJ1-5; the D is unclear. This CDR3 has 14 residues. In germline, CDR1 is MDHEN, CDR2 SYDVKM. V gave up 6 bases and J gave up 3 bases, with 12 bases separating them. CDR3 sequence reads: CASRAGGLNQPQHF. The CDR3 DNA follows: TGTGCCAGCAGAGCGGGAGGCCTCAATCAGCCCCAGCATTTT. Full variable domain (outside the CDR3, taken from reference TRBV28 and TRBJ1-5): DVKVTQSSRYLVKRTGEKVFLECVQDMDHENMFWYRQDPGLGLRLIYFSYDVKMKEKGDIPEGYSVSREKKERFSLILESASTNQTSMYLCASRAGGLNQPQHFGDGTRLSIL.

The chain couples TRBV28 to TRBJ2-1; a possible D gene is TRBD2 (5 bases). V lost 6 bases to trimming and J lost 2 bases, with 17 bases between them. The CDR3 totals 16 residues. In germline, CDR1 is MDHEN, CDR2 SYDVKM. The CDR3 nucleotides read TGTGCCAGCAGCGGTAGAGGGAACTTTCCCTACAATGAGCAGTTCTTC. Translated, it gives CASSGRGNFPYNEQFF.

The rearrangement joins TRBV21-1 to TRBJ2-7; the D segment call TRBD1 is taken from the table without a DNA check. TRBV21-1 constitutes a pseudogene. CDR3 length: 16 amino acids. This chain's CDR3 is CASSPRDSENAYEQYF. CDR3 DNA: TGTGCCAGCAGCCCCAGGGACAGTGAGAACGCCTACGAGCAGTACTTC.

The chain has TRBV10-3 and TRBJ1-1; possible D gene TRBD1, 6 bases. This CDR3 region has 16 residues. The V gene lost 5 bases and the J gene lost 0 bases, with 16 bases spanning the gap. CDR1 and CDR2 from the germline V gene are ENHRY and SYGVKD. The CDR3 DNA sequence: TGTGCCATCAGTTCCAGGGGCGGACAGTTGAACACTGAAGCTTTCTTT. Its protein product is CAISSRGGQLNTEAFF.

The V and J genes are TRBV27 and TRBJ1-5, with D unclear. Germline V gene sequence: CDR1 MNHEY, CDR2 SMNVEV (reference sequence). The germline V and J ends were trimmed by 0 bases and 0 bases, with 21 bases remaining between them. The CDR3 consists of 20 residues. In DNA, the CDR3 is TGTGCCAGCAGTTTATCCACAGTGTTGGAGAATACGTATAGCAATCAGCCCCAGCATTTT. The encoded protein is CASSLSTVLENTYSNQPQHF.

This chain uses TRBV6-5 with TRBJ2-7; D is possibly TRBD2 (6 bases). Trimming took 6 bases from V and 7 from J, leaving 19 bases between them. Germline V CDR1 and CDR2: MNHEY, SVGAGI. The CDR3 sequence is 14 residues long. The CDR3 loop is CASSEGLLIREQYF. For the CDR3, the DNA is TGTGCCAGCAGCGAGGGACTCCTTATCCGGGAGCAGTACTTC.

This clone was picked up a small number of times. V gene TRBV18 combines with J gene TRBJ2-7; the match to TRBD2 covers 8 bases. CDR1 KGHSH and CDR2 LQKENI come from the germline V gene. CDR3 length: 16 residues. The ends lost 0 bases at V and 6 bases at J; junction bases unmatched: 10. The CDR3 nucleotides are TGTGCCAGCTCACCACCACGCGGGGGGCAGAGCCCCGAGCAGTACTTC. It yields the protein CASSPPRGGQSPEQYF.

Written as DNA, the CDR3 is TGTGCCAGCAGCCAAGTGGCTGACTCCTACAATGAGCAGTTCTTC. Amino acids: CASSQVADSYNEQFF. The V call is TRBV4-2, the J call TRBJ2-1; D is ambiguous. The CDR3 loop spans 15 amino acids. V lost 1 base and J 0 bases, leaving 7 bases between the germline ends. In germline, CDR1 is LGHNA, CDR2 YNFKEQ.

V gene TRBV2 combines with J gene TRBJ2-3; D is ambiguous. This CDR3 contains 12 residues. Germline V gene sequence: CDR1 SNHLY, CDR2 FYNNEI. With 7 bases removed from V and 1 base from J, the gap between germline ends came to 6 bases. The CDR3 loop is CASKRGTDTQYF. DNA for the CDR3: TGTGCCAGCAAACGGGGCACAGATACGCAGTATTTT.

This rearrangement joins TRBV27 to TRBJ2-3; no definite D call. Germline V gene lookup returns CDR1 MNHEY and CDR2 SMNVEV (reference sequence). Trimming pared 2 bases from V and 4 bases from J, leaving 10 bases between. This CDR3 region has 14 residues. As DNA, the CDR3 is TGTGCCAGCAGTTTAAGGCGTCAGGCAGATACGCAGTATTTT. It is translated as CASSLRRQADTQYF.

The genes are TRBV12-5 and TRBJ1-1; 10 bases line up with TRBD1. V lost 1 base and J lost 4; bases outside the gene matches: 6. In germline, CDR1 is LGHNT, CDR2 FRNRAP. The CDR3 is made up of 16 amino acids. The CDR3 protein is CASGLGPGQGTTEAFF. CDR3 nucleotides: TGTGCTAGTGGTTTGGGACCGGGACAGGGGACCACTGAAGCTTTCTTT.

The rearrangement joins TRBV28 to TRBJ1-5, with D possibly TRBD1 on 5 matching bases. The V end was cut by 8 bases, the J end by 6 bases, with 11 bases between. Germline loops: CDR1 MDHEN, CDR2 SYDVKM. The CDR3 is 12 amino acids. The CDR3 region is CASGTLGQPQHF. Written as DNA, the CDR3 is TGTGCCAGCGGGACTTTAGGTCAGCCCCAGCATTTT. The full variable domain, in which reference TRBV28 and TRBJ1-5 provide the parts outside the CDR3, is DVKVTQSSRYLVKRTGEKVFLECVQDMDHENMFWYRQDPGLGLRLIYFSYDVKMKEKGDIPEGYSVSREKKERFSLILESASTNQTSMYLCASGTLGQPQHFGDGTRLSIL.

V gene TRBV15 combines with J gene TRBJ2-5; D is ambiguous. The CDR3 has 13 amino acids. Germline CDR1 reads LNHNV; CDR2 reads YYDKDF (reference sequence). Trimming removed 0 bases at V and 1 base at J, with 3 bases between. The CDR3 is CATSRDFQETQYF. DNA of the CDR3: TGTGCCACCAGCAGAGATTTCCAAGAGACCCAGTACTTC.

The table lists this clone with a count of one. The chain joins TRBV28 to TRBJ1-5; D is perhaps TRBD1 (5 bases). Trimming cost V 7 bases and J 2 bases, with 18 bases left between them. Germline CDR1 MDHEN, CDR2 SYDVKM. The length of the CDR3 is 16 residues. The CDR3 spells CASNPLGQGGNQPQHF. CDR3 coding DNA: TGTGCCAGCAACCCCCTGGGGCAGGGTGGCAATCAGCCCCAGCATTTT. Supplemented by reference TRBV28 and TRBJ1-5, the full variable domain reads DVKVTQSSRYLVKRTGEKVFLECVQDMDHENMFWYRQDPGLGLRLIYFSYDVKMKEKGDIPEGYSVSREKKERFSLILESASTNQTSMYLCASNPLGQGGNQPQHFGDGTRLSIL.

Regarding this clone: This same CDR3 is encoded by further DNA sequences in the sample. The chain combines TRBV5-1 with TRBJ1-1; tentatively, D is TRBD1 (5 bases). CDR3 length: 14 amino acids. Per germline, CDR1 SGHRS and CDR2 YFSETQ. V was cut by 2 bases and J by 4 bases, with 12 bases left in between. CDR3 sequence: CASSFGQGGTEAFF. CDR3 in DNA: TGCGCCAGCAGCTTTGGGCAGGGAGGCACTGAAGCTTTCTTT.

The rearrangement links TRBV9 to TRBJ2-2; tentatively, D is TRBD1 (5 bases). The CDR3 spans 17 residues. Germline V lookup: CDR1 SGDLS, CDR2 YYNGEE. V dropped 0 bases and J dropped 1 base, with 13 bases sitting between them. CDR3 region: CASSVEVGRVNTGELFF. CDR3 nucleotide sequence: TGTGCCAGCAGCGTAGAGGTTGGCAGGGTGAACACCGGGGAGCTGTTTTTT.

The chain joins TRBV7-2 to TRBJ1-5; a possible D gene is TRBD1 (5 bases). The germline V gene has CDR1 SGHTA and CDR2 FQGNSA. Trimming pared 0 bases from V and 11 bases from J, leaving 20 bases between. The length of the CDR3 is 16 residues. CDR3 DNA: TGTGCCAGCAGCTTAGCCAAAGTCGCAGGGCTCGAGGCCCAGCATTTT. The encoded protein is CASSLAKVAGLEAQHF.

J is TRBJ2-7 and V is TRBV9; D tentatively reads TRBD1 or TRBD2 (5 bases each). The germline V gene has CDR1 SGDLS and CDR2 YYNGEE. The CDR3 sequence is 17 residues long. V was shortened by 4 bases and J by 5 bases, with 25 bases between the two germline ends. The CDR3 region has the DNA TGTGCCAGCAGCCTTCACTTCGGCAGGGAGAACACCCACGAGCAGTACTTC. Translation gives CASSLHFGRENTHEQYF.

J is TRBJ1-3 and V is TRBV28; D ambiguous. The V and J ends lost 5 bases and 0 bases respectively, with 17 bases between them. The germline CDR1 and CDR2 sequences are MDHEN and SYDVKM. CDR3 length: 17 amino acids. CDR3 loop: CASSTIGQYLSGNTIYF. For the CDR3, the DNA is TGTGCCAGCAGTACCATCGGGCAGTACCTCTCTGGAAACACCATATATTTT.

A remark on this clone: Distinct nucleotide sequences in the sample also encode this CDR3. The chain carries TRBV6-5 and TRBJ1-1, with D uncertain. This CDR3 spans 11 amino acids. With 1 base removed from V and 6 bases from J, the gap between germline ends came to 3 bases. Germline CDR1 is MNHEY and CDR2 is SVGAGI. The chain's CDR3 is CASSYLAEAFF. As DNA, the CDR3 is TGTGCCAGCAGTTACTTGGCTGAAGCTTTCTTT.

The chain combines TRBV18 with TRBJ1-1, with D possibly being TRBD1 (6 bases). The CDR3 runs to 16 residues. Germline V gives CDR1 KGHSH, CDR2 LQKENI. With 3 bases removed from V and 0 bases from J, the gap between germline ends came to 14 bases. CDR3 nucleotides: TGTGCCAGCTCACCTCAGACAGGAGCCATGAACACTGAAGCTTTCTTT. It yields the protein CASSPQTGAMNTEAFF. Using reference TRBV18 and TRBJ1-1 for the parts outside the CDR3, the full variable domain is NAGVMQNPRHLVRRRGQEARLRCSPMKGHSHVYWYRQLPEEGLKFMVYLQKENIIDESGMPKERFSAEFPKEGPSILRIQQVVRGDSAAYFCASSPQTGAMNTEAFFGQGTRLTVV.

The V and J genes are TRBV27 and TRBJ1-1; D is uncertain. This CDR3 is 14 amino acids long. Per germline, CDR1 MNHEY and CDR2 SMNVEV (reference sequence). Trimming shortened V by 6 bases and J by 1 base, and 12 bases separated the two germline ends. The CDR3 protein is CASSRSTGNTEAFF. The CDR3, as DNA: TGTGCCAGCAGCCGCAGTACGGGGAACACTGAAGCTTTCTTT.